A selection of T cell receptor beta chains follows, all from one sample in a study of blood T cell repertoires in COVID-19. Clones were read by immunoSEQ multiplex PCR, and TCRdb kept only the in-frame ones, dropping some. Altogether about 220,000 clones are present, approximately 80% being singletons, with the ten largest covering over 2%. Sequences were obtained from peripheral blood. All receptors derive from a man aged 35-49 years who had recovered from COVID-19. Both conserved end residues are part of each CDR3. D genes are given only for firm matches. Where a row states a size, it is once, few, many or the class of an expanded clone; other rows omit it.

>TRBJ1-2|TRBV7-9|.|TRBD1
CASSGQQGGSYTF
TGTGCCAGCAGCGGGCAACAGGGGGGATCCTACACCTTC
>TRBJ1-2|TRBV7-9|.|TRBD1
CASSLRSGQGFSGNYGYTF
TGTGCCAGCAGCTTACGTTCCGGACAGGGGTTTTCGGGTAACTATGGCTACACCTTC
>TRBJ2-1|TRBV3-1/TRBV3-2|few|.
CASSQGSLAHEQFF
TGTGCCAGCAGCCAAGGGAGTCTAGCGCACGAGCAGTTCTTC
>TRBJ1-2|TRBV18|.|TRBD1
CASSPTGGGVDGYTF
TGTGCCAGCTCACCGACAGGGGGCGGCGTCGATGGCTACACCTTC
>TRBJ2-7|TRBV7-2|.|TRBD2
CASSPSSGRRYEQYF
TGTGCCAGCAGCCCCTCTAGCGGGAGGAGGTACGAGCAGTACTTC
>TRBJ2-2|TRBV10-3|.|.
CAISRTGELFF
TGTGCCATCAGCAGGACCGGGGAGCTGTTTTTT
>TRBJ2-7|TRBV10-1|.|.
CASSGRNSYEQYF
TGCGCCAGCAGTGGGCGGAATTCCTACGAGCAGTACTTC
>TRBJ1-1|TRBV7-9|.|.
CASSSGRRDEAFF
TGTGCCAGCAGTTCCGGGCGCCGGGATGAAGCTTTCTTT
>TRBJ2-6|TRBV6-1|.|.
CASSEAPQGAFPSGANVLTF
TGTGCCAGCAGTGAAGCCCCTCAGGGTGCGTTTCCCTCTGGGGCCAACGTCCTGACTTTC
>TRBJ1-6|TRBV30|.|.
CAWSLGQGISPLHF
TGTGCCTGGAGCTTGGGGCAGGGAATTTCACCCCTCCACTTT
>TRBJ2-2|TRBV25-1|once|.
CASTEGTGELFF
TGTGCCAGCACCGAGGGAACCGGGGAGCTGTTTTTT
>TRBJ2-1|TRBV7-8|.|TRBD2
CASSSLAGGYNEQFF
TGTGCCAGCAGCTCACTAGCGGGAGGGTACAATGAGCAGTTCTTC
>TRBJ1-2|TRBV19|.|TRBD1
CATEGQGEAYGYTF
TGTGCCACCGAGGGACAGGGCGAGGCGTATGGCTACACCTTC
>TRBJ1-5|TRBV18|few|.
CASSSGNQPQHF
TGTGCCAGCTCTTCGGGCAATCAGCCCCAGCATTTT
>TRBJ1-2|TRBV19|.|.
CASSIPGRADYGYTF
TGTGCCAGTAGTATTCCTGGCAGGGCGGACTATGGCTACACCTTC
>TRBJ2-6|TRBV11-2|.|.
CASSYPIEVDSGANVLTF
TGTGCCAGCAGCTACCCGATCGAGGTCGACTCTGGGGCCAACGTCCTGACTTTC
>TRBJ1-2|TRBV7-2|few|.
CASSFNLLGSTF
TGTGCCAGCAGCTTTAATCTCCTCGGGAGCACCTTC
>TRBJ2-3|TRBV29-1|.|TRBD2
CSVVGGRTTDTQYF
TGCAGCGTTGTTGGCGGGAGGACAACAGATACGCAGTATTTT
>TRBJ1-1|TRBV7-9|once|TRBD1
CASSNQGAGAFF
TGTGCCAGCAGCAACCAGGGGGCCGGGGCTTTCTTT
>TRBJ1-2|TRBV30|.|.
CAWRSGVSYTF
TGTGCCTGGAGGTCGGGGGTTAGCTACACCTTC
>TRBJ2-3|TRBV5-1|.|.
CASSRQSSTDTQYF
TGCGCCAGCAGCCGACAGTCTAGCACAGATACGCAGTATTTT
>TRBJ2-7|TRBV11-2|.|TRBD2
CASNEPGGQRTNEQYF
TGTGCCAGCAACGAACCGGGAGGACAACGTACCAACGAGCAGTACTTC
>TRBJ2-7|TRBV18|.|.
CASSQSRDYEQYF
TGTGCCAGCTCACAAAGCAGGGATTACGAGCAGTACTTC
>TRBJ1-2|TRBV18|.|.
CASSPLATGNYGYTF
TGTGCCAGCTCACCCCTTGCGACAGGAAACTATGGCTACACCTTC
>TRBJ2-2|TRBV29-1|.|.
CSVSTGNTGELFF
TGCAGCGTTTCGACAGGGAACACCGGGGAGCTGTTTTTT